The T cell receptor (beta chain) described here comes from a study of blood T cell repertoires in COVID-19. Study in general: Sample material is recorded as cDNA or gDNA derived from T cells, B-cell-depleted T cells, or PBMCs.

Libraries were prepared by immunoSEQ multiplex PCR; TCRdb keeps only in-frame clonotypes and omits some of them. The data contain approximately 29,000 clones, about 85% of them singletons. V shed 3 bases and J shed 5 bases, with 11 bases lying between them. The germline gives CDR1 SGHNT, CDR2 YYREEE (reference sequence). The CDR3 is made up of 13 amino acids. This TCR derives from an older woman with active COVID-19. This sequence joins TRBV5-4 and TRBJ1-1; TRBD1 is a possible D gene (5 bases). Material: peripheral blood. CDR3 loop: CASSWVGGTEAFF. The CDR3 bases are TGTGCCAGCAGCTGGGTTGGGGGGACTGAAGCTTTCTTT.